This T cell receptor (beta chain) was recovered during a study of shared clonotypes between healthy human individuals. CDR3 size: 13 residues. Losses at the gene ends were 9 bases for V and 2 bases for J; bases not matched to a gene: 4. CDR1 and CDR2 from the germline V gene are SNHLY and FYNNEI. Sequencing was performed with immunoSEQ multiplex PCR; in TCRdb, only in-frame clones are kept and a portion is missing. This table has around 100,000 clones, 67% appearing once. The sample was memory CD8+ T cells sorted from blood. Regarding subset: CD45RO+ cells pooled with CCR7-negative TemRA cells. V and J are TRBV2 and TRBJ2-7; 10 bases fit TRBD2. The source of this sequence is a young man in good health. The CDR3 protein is CARKLAGPYEQYF. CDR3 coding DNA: TGTGCCAGGAAACTAGCGGGGCCCTACGAGCAGTACTTC.